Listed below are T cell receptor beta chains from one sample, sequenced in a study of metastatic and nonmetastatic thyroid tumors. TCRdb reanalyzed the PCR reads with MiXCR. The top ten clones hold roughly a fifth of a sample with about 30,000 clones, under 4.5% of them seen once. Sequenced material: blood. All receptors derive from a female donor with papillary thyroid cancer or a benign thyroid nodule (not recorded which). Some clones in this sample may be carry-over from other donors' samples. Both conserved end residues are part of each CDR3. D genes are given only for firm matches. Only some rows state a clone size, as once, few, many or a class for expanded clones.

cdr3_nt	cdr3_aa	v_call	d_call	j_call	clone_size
TGTGCCAGCAGGTCAGGACAGACCATATATTTT	CASRSGQTIYF	TRBV28	.	TRBJ1-3	medium-sized
TGTGCCAGCAGTGTAGCGGGAGGGCCCAATGAGCAGTTCTTC	CASSVAGGPNEQFF	TRBV6-1	TRBD2	TRBJ2-1	.
TGTGCCAGCAGCCGGAGGGGTAATGAAAAACTGTTTTTT	CASSRRGNEKLFF	TRBV27	.	TRBJ1-4	few
TGTGCCAGCAGTTACTCGGAGAATGAAAAACTGTTTTTT	CASSYSENEKLFF	TRBV6-2/TRBV6-3	.	TRBJ1-4	few
TGTGCCTGGAGTTCAGGAAACACCATATATTTT	CAWSSGNTIYF	TRBV30	.	TRBJ1-3	many
TGTGCCAGCAGTTATATAGCGGGAGCAGATACGCAGTATTTT	CASSYIAGADTQYF	TRBV6-1	TRBD2	TRBJ2-3	medium-sized
TGTGCCAGCAGCCAAGGGCTAGCGGTATACAATGAGCAGTTCTTC	CASSQGLAVYNEQFF	TRBV4-2	TRBD2	TRBJ2-1	many
TGTGCCAGCAGCCCACGACTAACCCCAAGCACAGATACGCAGTATTTT	CASSPRLTPSTDTQYF	TRBV9	.	TRBJ2-3	many
TGTGCCAGCAGCGTAGAGGAGCGGGGTTACTACGAGCAGTACTTC	CASSVEERGYYEQYF	TRBV9	TRBD2	TRBJ2-7	many
TGTGCCAGCAGTTTTGACGCAGATACGCAGTATTTT	CASSFDADTQYF	TRBV6-2/TRBV6-3	.	TRBJ2-3	medium-sized
TGCAGTGCTAGACGCGGATTGTGGGCAGCTAATCAGCCCCAGCATTTT	CSARRGLWAANQPQHF	TRBV20-1	.	TRBJ1-5	many
TGTGCCAGCAGTTTATTAGGACAGGGAACTGGCTACACCTTC	CASSLLGQGTGYTF	TRBV12-3/TRBV12-4	TRBD1	TRBJ1-2	.
TGCAGTGCTAGAGATCAGGTAGCGGGAGGAGACACCGGGGAGCTGTTTTTT	CSARDQVAGGDTGELFF	TRBV20-1	TRBD2	TRBJ2-2	.
TGTGCCAGCAGTCGGGAATGGGGGGGTACCGGGGAGCTGTTTTTT	CASSREWGGTGELFF	TRBV6-1	TRBD2	TRBJ2-2	medium-sized
TGTGCCAGCAGCCAACGGACAGGGGGAGAAAAACTGTTTTTT	CASSQRTGGEKLFF	TRBV12-3/TRBV12-4	TRBD1	TRBJ1-4	few
TGTGCCGGCAGTTTGGGACAGGTGCAGGTTGCATCTTTCTTT	CAGSLGQVQVASFF	TRBV28	TRBD1	TRBJ1-1	.
TGTGCCAGCAGCTTTGGTAGTCGTGTCAATGGTGAAAAACTGTTTTTT	CASSFGSRVNGEKLFF	TRBV11-3	.	TRBJ1-4	few
TGCAGCCCGGGACAGGGGTCCGAGCAGTACTTC	CSPGQGSEQYF	TRBV20-1	TRBD1	TRBJ2-7	.
TGTGCCAGCACAGAGAGGGACAGGGCTCATGGATACACCTTC	CASTERDRAHGYTF	TRBV12-3/TRBV12-4	TRBD1	TRBJ1-2	few
TGTGCCAGTCGAAGGATCCCGAACACCGGGGAGCTGTTTTTT	CASRRIPNTGELFF	TRBV19	.	TRBJ2-2	many
TGCGCCAGCAGTTCGGGACCCACAGATACGCAGTATTTT	CASSSGPTDTQYF	TRBV5-1	.	TRBJ2-3	many
TGTGCCAGCAGTGATTGGGCGGGAGCCTCAACCTACGAGCAGTACTTC	CASSDWAGASTYEQYF	TRBV14	TRBD2	TRBJ2-7	many
TGTGCCAGCAGTTCCCACGCGGGAGGGTTCTCCTACGAGCAGTACTTC	CASSSHAGGFSYEQYF	TRBV28	TRBD2	TRBJ2-7	medium-sized
TGTGCCAGCAGCGCCAGGGATTCCTACGAGCAGTACTTC	CASSARDSYEQYF	TRBV11-3	.	TRBJ2-7	many
TGTGCCAGCAGTTACTCCGCTGCCGGGGCCGAAGAGACCCAGTACTTC	CASSYSAAGAEETQYF	TRBV6-6	.	TRBJ2-5	few
TGTGTCAGCAGCTTATCTCTTCGGACGGGCAGGGACGAGCAGTACTTC	CVSSLSLRTGRDEQYF	TRBV7-2	.	TRBJ2-7	few
TGTGCCAGCAGTTTCCAGGGATCCGGCGAAAAACTGTTTTTT	CASSFQGSGEKLFF	TRBV28	.	TRBJ1-4	many
TGCAGTGCTAGAGATCGTCAGAACACTGAAGCTTTCTTT	CSARDRQNTEAFF	TRBV20-1	.	TRBJ1-1	many
TGTGCCAGCAGCCAATCGCAAGCGGTAGCTGGGTCAGATACGCAGTATTTT	CASSQSQAVAGSDTQYF	TRBV4-2	.	TRBJ2-3	many